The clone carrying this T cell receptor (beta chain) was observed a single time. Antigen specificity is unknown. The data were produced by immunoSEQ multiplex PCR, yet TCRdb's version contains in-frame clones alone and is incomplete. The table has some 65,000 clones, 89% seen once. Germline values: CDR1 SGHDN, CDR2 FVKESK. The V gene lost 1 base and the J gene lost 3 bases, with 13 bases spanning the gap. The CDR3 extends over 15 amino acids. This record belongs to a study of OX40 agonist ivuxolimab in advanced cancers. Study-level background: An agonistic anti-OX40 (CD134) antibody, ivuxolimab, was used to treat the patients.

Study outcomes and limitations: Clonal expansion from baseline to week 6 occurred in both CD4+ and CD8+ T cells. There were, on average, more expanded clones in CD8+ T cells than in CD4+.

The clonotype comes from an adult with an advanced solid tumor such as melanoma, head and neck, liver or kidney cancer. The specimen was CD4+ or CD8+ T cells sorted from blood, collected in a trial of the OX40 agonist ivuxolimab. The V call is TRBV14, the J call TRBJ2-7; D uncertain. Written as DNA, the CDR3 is TGTGCCAGCAGCCAAGCCGGGTCCTCCTTCTACGAGCAGTACTTC. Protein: CASSQAGSSFYEQYF.